The clone carrying this T cell receptor (beta chain) showed up many times. The antigen is undetermined. This sample is drawn from a study of T-cell memory formation after mild COVID-19. Whole-study findings and limits: Contracting clones, day 15 to 85, had balanced CD4/CD8, and later expanders favored CD4+.

V gave up 0 bases and J gave up 7 bases, with 18 bases separating them. The CDR3 sequence is 17 residues long. Germline values: CDR1 KGHDR, CDR2 SFDVKD. Via MiXCR, TCRdb re-called the 5' RACE reads, giving one row per CDR3 protein. The data show approximately 180,000 distinct CDR3 sequences, roughly 17% seen once. The sample was PBMCs or a T cell subset sorted from them (not recorded which). The rearrangement joins TRBV24-1 to TRBJ2-1; TRBD2 might be the D (5 bases). This receptor was obtained from an adult woman who had mild COVID-19 (a few samples of this study predate the infection). Cell type and time point are not known. The CDR3, as DNA: TGTGCCACCAGTGATTTGCAGGTCCCACGGGGTAAGAATGAGCAGTTCTTC. This translates into CATSDLQVPRGKNEQFF.